Below, 14 T cell receptor beta chains from the same sample are listed, as sequenced in a study of identical twins. TCRdb recomputed calls from the 5' RACE reads with MiXCR, one row per CDR3 protein. Of approximately 1.8 million distinct CDR3 sequences detected, 32% appear once; the ten largest clones hold under 0.35%. The specimen was cord blood. These receptors originate from a newborn girl in good health.

This clonotype has just a few counts. The V and J genes are TRBV12-3 or TRBV12-4 and TRBJ2-7; tentative D call: TRBD2 (6 bases). The CDR3 is made up of 16 amino acids. Trimming left V 5 bases short and J 2 bases short, with 19 bases between. The CDR3 spells CASSLGGGEFPYEQYF. The CDR3 DNA reads as TGTGCCAGCAGTCTGGGGGGAGGCGAGTTCCCCTACGAGCAGTACTTC.

This clonotype was counted only a few times. The rearrangement joins TRBV28 to TRBJ2-7; D is undetermined. Germline assignment: CDR1 MDHEN and CDR2 SYDVKM. This CDR3 contains 12 residues. V shed 3 bases and J shed 7 bases, with 10 bases lying between them. This CDR3 is CASSFPNNEQYF. The CDR3 nucleotides read TGTGCCAGCAGTTTTCCTAACAATGAGCAGTACTTC.

The chain couples TRBV6-5 to TRBJ2-7, with D perhaps TRBD2 (6 bases). V was clipped by 11 bases and J by 0 bases, with 17 bases between them. The CDR3 length is 14 residues. Germline V gene data show CDR1 as MNHEY and CDR2 as SVGAGI. CDR3 sequence: CAPLRTTHSYEQYF. As DNA, the CDR3 is TGTGCCCCCCTGAGGACTACGCACTCCTACGAGCAGTACTTC.

The chain joins TRBV12-3 or TRBV12-4 to TRBJ2-7, with TRBD2 matching over 10 bases. This CDR3 comprises 15 residues. V gave up 3 bases and J gave up 2 bases; unmatched junction bases: 4. The CDR3 loop is CASSFEREGTYEQYF. The CDR3 DNA reads TGTGCCAGCAGTTTCGAGCGGGAGGGGACCTACGAGCAGTACTTC.

The gene calls are TRBV29-1 and TRBJ2-3; 8 bases fit TRBD2. Germline loops: CDR1 SQVTM, CDR2 ANQGSEA. This CDR3 spans 17 amino acids. The ends lost 5 bases at V and 5 bases at J; junction bases unmatched: 18. CDR3 nucleotide sequence: TGCAGCGTTCAGAGTGCGGAGAGGGACGGGAGGGGAGATACGCAGTATTTT. It yields the protein CSVQSAERDGRGDTQYF.

The rearrangement uses TRBV20-1 and TRBJ1-1, with D possibly TRBD1 on 5 matching bases. The CDR3 is 13 amino acids. Trimming took off 5 bases at V and 3 bases at J, with 13 bases between the two ends. CDR1 is DFQATT and CDR2 is SNEGSKA in the germline V gene (reference sequence). CDR3 amino acids: CSAALQGDTEAFF. DNA of the CDR3: TGCAGTGCTGCTCTCCAGGGAGACACTGAAGCTTTCTTT.

The chain carries TRBV5-1 and TRBJ1-2, with a possible D match to TRBD1 (6 bases). CDR1 SGHRS and CDR2 YFSETQ come from the germline V gene. The V gene lost 1 base and the J gene lost 7 bases, with 26 bases spanning the gap. This CDR3 spans 18 amino acids. The chain's CDR3 is CASSLRGAGGVELFGYTF. DNA of the CDR3: TGCGCCAGCAGCTTGCGGGGAGCCGGGGGCGTGGAACTATTTGGCTACACCTTC.

This clonotype has more than one count but fewer than ten. The genes are TRBV20-1 and TRBJ2-5, with a possible D match to TRBD2 (6 bases). Deletions cut 6 bases from V and 6 bases from J, with 20 bases between. Germline V gene data show CDR1 as DFQATT and CDR2 as SNEGSKA (reference sequence). The CDR3 has 14 residues. The CDR3 nucleotides are TGCAGTGCCCCAATCCGGGCTAGCGAAAAGACCCAGTACTTC. This codes for CSAPIRASEKTQYF.

The chain couples TRBV5-1 to TRBJ1-5; D is unclear. The CDR3 runs to 14 residues. Trimming removed 4 bases at V and 0 bases at J, with 8 bases between. Looked up from germline, CDR1 is SGHRS and CDR2 is YFSETQ. CDR3 residues: CASSPQPSNQPQHF. Here the CDR3 DNA reads TGCGCCAGCAGCCCACAGCCTAGCAATCAGCCCCAGCATTTT.

This clonotype has a handful of counts. The V gene is TRBV4-2, the J gene TRBJ2-4; the match to TRBD2 covers 9 bases. This CDR3 comprises 18 residues. CDR1 LGHNA and CDR2 YNFKEQ come from the germline V gene. V lost 0 bases to trimming and J lost 2 bases; unmatched junction nucleotides: 8. The CDR3, as DNA: TGTGCCAGCAGCCAAGATACAAGCGGGAGGACAACCAAAAACATTCAGTACTTC. Translating it yields CASSQDTSGRTTKNIQYF.

The sample holds a few counts of this clonotype. The chain carries TRBV6-6 and TRBJ2-1; D is unclear. V was clipped by 7 bases and J by 0 bases, with 10 bases between them. The CDR3 loop spans 14 amino acids. Germline V CDR1 and CDR2: MNHNY, SVGAGI (reference sequence). The CDR3, as DNA: TGTGCCAGCATGCGAGACCTCTCCTACAATGAGCAGTTCTTC. As protein: CASMRDLSYNEQFF.

This clonotype was observed a few times. The J gene is TRBJ2-5, the V gene TRBV5-6; D is possibly TRBD1 (6 bases). The CDR3 is made up of 15 amino acids. Trimming left V 2 bases short and J 1 base short, with 12 bases between. CDR1 SGHDT and CDR2 YYEEEE come from the germline V gene. The CDR3, as DNA: TGTGCCAGCAGCTTCCAGGACAGAAGCCAAGAGACCCAGTACTTC. Protein sequence: CASSFQDRSQETQYF.

This clonotype was picked up a small number of times. J is TRBJ2-1 and V is TRBV14, with D possibly matching TRBD2 (5 bases). Germline CDR1 and CDR2: SGHDN and FVKESK. This CDR3 has 16 residues. V shed 1 base and J shed 1 base, with 11 bases lying between them. The CDR3 DNA is TGTGCCAGCAGCCAAGTAAGGTTAGCGTCCTACAATGAGCAGTTCTTC. Its protein product is CASSQVRLASYNEQFF.

This chain uses TRBV20-1 with TRBJ2-7; TRBD2 is a possible D gene (6 bases). Germline V CDR1 and CDR2: DFQATT, SNEGSKA (reference sequence). The CDR3 is made up of 15 amino acids. Trimming pared 6 bases from V and 7 bases from J, leaving 25 bases between. CDR3 protein: CSAERDWGSYNEQYF. The CDR3 DNA follows: TGCAGTGCCGAAAGGGACTGGGGATCCTACAATGAGCAGTACTTC.